The clone carrying this T cell receptor beta chain has more than one count but fewer than ten. The CDR3 covers 13 residues. From germline, CDR1 is LNHDA and CDR2 SQIVND (reference sequence). V was clipped by 0 bases and J by 7 bases, with 6 bases between them. Preparation of the TCRbeta library was carried out with unique molecular identifiers. Each CDR3 protein is one row after TCRdb ran MiXCR on the PCR reads. The sample holds some 590,000 distinct CDR3 sequences, under 12% seen once. The data were obtained in a study of T-cell reconstitution after alpha-beta-depleted transplantation in children. The receptor's source is a human donor who donated a stem cell graft to a child with acute myeloid leukemia. Specimen: PBMCs from the stem cell graft donor, collected from the stem cell graft. The V gene is TRBV19, the J gene TRBJ2-2; D uncertain. CDR3 in amino acids: CASSIDLYGELFF. The CDR3 DNA reads TGTGCCAGTAGTATAGATCTATACGGGGAGCTGTTTTTT. Looking up the rest from reference TRBV19 and TRBJ2-2 gives the full variable domain: DGGITQSPKYLFRKEGQNVTLSCEQNLNHDAMYWYRQDPGQGLRLIYYSQIVNDFQKGDIAEGYSVSREKKESFPLTVTSAQKNPTAFYLCASSIDLYGELFFGEGSRLTVL.